This is a list of T cell receptor beta chains from one sample in a study of beta chain features in type 1 diabetes. The protocol was immunoSEQ multiplex PCR, while the TCRdb copy is restricted to in-frame clones and leaves out a portion. The table records 970,000 or so clones, roughly a sixth of them present only once. The sequencing sample was made of naive CD4+ T cells from blood. Receptors were obtained from a woman aged 18-29 years in good health. Both conserved end residues are part of each CDR3. A D gene is named only where the DNA matches it firmly. Size is omitted from some rows. Given values are once, few, many or a class for expanded clones.

d_gene: NA
abundance: NA
v_gene: TRBV6-1
j_gene: TRBJ2-7
CDR3nt: TGTGCCAGCAGTGCCTTCGCTCAGGGCACCCCCCCCTACGAGCAGTACTTC
CDR3aa: CASSAFAQGTPPYEQYF

d_gene: TRBD2
abundance: NA
v_gene: TRBV7-9
j_gene: TRBJ2-2
CDR3nt: TGTGCCAGCAGCTTAGCTGCTAGCGGGAGTATTAACACCGGGGAGCTGTTTTTT
CDR3aa: CASSLAASGSINTGELFF

d_gene: TRBD2
abundance: NA
v_gene: TRBV11-2
j_gene: TRBJ2-1
CDR3nt: TGTGCCAGCAGCCTTCTCCGCGGGAGGGCGAGTGAGCAGTTCTTC
CDR3aa: CASSLLRGRASEQFF

d_gene: TRBD1
abundance: NA
v_gene: TRBV27
j_gene: TRBJ2-7
CDR3nt: TGTGCCAGCAGTTCATACAGGGGAAGGCGCTACGAGCAGTACTTC
CDR3aa: CASSSYRGRRYEQYF

d_gene: TRBD2
abundance: NA
v_gene: TRBV9
j_gene: TRBJ2-2
CDR3nt: TGTGCCAGCAGCGTTCGTGCGGGAGGGCCCGGGGAGCTGTTTTTT
CDR3aa: CASSVRAGGPGELFF

d_gene: NA
abundance: NA
v_gene: TRBV19
j_gene: TRBJ2-3
CDR3nt: TGTGCCAGTAGTCGAGGTGAAGGAAATACGCAGTATTTT
CDR3aa: CASSRGEGNTQYF

d_gene: NA
abundance: NA
v_gene: TRBV7-3
j_gene: TRBJ1-3
CDR3nt: TGTGCCAGCAGCTTAACTGGCTCTGGAAACACCATATATTTT
CDR3aa: CASSLTGSGNTIYF

d_gene: NA
abundance: NA
v_gene: TRBV5-6
j_gene: TRBJ2-3
CDR3nt: TGTGCCAGCACCAGGGGCACCCTCGTAGATACGCAGTATTTT
CDR3aa: CASTRGTLVDTQYF

d_gene: NA
abundance: NA
v_gene: TRBV18
j_gene: TRBJ2-7
CDR3nt: TGTGCCAGCTCACCACTCGGGGGAAGTTATGCCTACGAGCAGTACTTC
CDR3aa: CASSPLGGSYAYEQYF

d_gene: NA
abundance: NA
v_gene: TRBV6-6
j_gene: TRBJ1-5
CDR3nt: TGTGCCAGCAGAGAGGGGAACGGACCCCAGGGGCCCCAGCATTTT
CDR3aa: CASREGNGPQGPQHF

d_gene: NA
abundance: few
v_gene: TRBV6-1
j_gene: TRBJ2-4
CDR3nt: TGTGCCAGCAGTGTCTGGGCCGATTTGCGAGCCAAAAACATTCAGTACTTC
CDR3aa: CASSVWADLRAKNIQYF

d_gene: TRBD1
abundance: NA
v_gene: TRBV25-1
j_gene: TRBJ2-5
CDR3nt: TGTGCCAGCAGTGAATTTTTGGACAGGGTAGGGTTAGAGACCCAGTACTTC
CDR3aa: CASSEFLDRVGLETQYF

d_gene: TRBD1
abundance: NA
v_gene: TRBV6-1
j_gene: TRBJ1-2
CDR3nt: TGTGCCAGCAAGAGGGACAGGGACGGCTACACCTTC
CDR3aa: CASKRDRDGYTF

d_gene: TRBD2
abundance: few
v_gene: TRBV28
j_gene: TRBJ2-7
CDR3nt: TGTGCCAGCACTTCACCCGGGGCTAGCGGGAACGAGCAGTACTTC
CDR3aa: CASTSPGASGNEQYF

d_gene: TRBD1
abundance: NA
v_gene: TRBV4-2
j_gene: TRBJ1-2
CDR3nt: TGTGCCAGCAGCCAAGCCGGGACAGGGGGGGCTGCTAACTATGGCTACACCTTC
CDR3aa: CASSQAGTGGAANYGYTF

d_gene: NA
abundance: NA
v_gene: TRBV19
j_gene: TRBJ2-5
CDR3nt: TGTGCCAGTAGGATAGGTGAGACCCAGTACTTC
CDR3aa: CASRIGETQYF